Here is one T cell receptor beta chain with its context. Residents of about 25 US areas, aged about 18 to 95 years, made up the participants. CDR1 and CDR2 from the germline V gene are SGHAT and FQNNGV. This CDR3 is built from 14 residues. V was pared by 7 bases and J by 4 bases, with 8 bases of the junction left unmatched. The data were obtained in a study of blood T cell repertoires in COVID-19. Study at large: Whether acute or convalescent, the COVID-19 samples came from the United States, Italy and Spain. PBMCs, B-cell-depleted T cells, or T cells provided the cDNA or gDNA that made up the material.

In the original workflow: Reference gene primer amplification gave nucleated cell count estimates. Libraries were prepared by immunoSEQ multiplex PCR; TCRdb keeps only in-frame clonotypes and omits some of them. D and trimming were read from the DNA, whereas the V and J calls and clone size are those reported in that table. The sample holds tens of thousands of clones, more than 80% seen once. The origin of this receptor is a woman aged 40 to 50 with acute COVID-19. Sequencing was performed on PBMCs or T cells enriched from blood (not recorded which). The chain carries TRBV11-2 and TRBJ1-1, with 8 bases aligning to TRBD1. The CDR3 loop is CASTTGGGSTEAFF. The DNA of the CDR3 is TGTGCCAGCACCACAGGGGGGGGGAGCACTGAAGCTTTCTTT. Full variable domain (rest looked up from reference TRBV11-2 and TRBJ1-1): EAGVAQSPRYKIIEKRQSVAFWCNPISGHATLYWYQQILGQGPKLLIQFQNNGVVDDSQLPKDRFSAERLKGVDSTLKIQPAKLEDSAVYLCASTTGGGSTEAFFGQGTRLTVV.